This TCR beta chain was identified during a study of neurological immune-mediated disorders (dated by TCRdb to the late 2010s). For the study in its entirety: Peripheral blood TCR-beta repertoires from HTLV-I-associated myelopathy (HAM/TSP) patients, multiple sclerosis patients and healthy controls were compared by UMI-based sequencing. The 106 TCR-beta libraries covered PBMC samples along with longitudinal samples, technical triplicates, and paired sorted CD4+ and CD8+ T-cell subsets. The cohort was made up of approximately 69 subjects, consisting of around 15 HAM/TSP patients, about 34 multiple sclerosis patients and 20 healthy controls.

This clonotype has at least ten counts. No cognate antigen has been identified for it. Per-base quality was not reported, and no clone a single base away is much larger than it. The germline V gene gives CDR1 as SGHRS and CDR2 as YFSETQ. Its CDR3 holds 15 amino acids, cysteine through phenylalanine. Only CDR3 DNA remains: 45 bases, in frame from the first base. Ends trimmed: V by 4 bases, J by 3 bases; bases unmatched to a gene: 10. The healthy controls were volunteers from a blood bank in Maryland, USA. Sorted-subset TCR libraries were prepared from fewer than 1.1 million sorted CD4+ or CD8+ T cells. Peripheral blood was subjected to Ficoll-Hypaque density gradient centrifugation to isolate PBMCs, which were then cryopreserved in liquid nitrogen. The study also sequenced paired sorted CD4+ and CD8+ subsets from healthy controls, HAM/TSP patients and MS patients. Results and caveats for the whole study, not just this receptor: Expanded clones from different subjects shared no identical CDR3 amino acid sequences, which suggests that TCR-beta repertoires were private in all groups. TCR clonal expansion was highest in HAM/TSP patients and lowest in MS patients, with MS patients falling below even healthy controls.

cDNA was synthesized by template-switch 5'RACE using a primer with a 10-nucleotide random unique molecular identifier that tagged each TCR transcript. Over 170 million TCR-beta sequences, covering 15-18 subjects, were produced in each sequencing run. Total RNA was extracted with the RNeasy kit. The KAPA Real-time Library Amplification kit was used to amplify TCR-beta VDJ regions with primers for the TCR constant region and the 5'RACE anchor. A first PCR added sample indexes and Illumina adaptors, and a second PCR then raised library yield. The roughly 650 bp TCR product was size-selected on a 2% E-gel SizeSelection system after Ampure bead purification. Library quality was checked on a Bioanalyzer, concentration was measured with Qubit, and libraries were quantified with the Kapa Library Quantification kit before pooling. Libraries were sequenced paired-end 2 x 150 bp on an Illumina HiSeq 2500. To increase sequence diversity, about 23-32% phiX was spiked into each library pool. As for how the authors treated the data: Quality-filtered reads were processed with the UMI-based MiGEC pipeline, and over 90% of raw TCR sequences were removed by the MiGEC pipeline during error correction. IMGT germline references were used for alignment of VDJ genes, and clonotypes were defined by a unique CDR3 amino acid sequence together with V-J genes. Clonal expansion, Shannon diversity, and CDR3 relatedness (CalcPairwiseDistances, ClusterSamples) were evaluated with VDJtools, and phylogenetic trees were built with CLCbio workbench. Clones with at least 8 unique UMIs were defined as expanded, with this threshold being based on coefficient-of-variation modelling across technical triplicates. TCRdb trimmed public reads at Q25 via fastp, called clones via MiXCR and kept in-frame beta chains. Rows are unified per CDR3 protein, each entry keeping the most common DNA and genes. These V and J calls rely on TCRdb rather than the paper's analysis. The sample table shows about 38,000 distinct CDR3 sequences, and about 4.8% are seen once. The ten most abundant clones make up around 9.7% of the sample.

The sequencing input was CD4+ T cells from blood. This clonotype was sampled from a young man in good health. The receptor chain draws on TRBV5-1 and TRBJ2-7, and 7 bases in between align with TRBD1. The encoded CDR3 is CASSLNPGQNYEQYF. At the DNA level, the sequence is TGCGCCAGCAGCCTGAACCCGGGACAGAACTACGAGCAGTACTTC.